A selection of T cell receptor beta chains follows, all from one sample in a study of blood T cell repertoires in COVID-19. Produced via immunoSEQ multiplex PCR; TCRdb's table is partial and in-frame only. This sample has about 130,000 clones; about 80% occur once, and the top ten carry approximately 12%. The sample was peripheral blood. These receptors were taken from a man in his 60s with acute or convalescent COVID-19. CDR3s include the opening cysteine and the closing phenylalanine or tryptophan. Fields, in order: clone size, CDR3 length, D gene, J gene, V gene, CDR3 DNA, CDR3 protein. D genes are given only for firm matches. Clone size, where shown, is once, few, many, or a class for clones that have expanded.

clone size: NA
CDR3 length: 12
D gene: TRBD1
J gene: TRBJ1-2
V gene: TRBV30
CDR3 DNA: TGTGCCTGGAGCGTCACAGGGGATGGCTACACCTTC
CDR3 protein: CAWSVTGDGYTF

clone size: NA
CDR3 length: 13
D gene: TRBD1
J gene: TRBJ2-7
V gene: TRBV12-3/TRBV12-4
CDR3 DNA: TGTGCCAGCGGGGACAGGGCAGCCTACGAGCAGTACTTC
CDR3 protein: CASGDRAAYEQYF

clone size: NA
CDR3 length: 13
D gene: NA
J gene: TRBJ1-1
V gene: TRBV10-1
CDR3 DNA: TGCGCCAGCAGTGGGGGACAATACACTGAAGCTTTCTTT
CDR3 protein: CASSGGQYTEAFF

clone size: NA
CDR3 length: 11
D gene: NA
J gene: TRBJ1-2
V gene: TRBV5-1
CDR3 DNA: TGCGCCAGCGGGGCCGAGAGAGGCTACACCTTC
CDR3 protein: CASGAERGYTF

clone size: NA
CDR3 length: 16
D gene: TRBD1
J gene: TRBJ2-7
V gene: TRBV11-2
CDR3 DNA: TGTGCCAGCAGCTCTCGTCGGACAGGGGATACCTACGAGCAGTACTTC
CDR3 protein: CASSSRRTGDTYEQYF

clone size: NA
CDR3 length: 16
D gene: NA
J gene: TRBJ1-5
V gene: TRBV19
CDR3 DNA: TGTGCCAGCCGGACAGTGGTGGGATCGAGCAATCAGCCCCAGCATTTT
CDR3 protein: CASRTVVGSSNQPQHF

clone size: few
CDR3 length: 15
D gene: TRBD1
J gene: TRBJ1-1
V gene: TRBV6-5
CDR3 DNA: TGTGCCAGCAGCCGCGGACAGGGGAGGCACACTGAAGCTTTCTTT
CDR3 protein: CASSRGQGRHTEAFF

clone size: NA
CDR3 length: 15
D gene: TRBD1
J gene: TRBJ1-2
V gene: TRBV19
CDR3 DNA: TGTGCCAGTAGTGTGACAGGGGGTCCTTACATGGGCTACACCTTC
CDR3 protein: CASSVTGGPYMGYTF

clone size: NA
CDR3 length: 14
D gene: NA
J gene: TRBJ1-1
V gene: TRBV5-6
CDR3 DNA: TGTGCCAGCAGCTTAGTGGGAGTGAACACTGAAGCTTTCTTT
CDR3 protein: CASSLVGVNTEAFF

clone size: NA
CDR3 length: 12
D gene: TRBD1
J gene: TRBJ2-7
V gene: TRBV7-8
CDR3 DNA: TGTGCCAGCAGCAACAGGGGGCTCGAGCAGTACTTC
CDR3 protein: CASSNRGLEQYF

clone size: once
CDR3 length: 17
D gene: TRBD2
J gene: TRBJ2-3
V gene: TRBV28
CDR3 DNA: TGTGCCAGCAGCCCCGGGGTACTAGCGGGAGGGACAGATACGCAGTATTTT
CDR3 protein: CASSPGVLAGGTDTQYF

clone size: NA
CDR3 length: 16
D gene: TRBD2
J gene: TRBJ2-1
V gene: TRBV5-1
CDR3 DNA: TGCGCCAGCAGCCTCTGGACTAGCCGGATCGACAATGAGCAGTTCTTC
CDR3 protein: CASSLWTSRIDNEQFF